Listed below are T cell receptor beta chains from one sample, sequenced in a study of shared clonotypes between healthy human individuals. Method: immunoSEQ multiplex PCR; TCRdb's copy keeps in-frame clones and lacks some. Of around 88,000 clones listed, roughly 69% are singletons. The source material was memory CD8+ T cells sorted from blood. Every receptor here comes from a man in his thirties or forties in good health. Both conserved end residues are trimmed from each CDR3. A D gene is named only where the DNA matches it firmly.

TRBV19,TRBD1,TRBJ2-1,ASSIRTGVATTGANEQF
TRBV11-1,TRBD1,TRBJ1-2,ASSKPDRGIHGYT
TRBV28,.,TRBJ1-1,ASSLGTVIPAF
TRBV6-1,.,TRBJ1-5,ASSDSYSNQPQH
TRBV28,.,TRBJ1-2,ASSFPWNILNYGYT
TRBV2,.,TRBJ2-7,AGKEQGPSYEQY
TRBV25-1,.,TRBJ2-7,ASSVGPSYEQY
TRBV7-8,.,TRBJ1-1,ASSLVESGPKEAF
TRBV5-1,.,TRBJ2-2,ASREGRENTGELF
TRBV5-4,.,TRBJ2-1,ASSLEADEQF
TRBV21-1,.,TRBJ2-7,ASSTGRGHALAYEQY
TRBV19,TRBD1,TRBJ1-2,ASSMFQGDVAGYT
TRBV7-9,.,TRBJ2-3,ASSPTNTQY
TRBV27,.,TRBJ1-5,ASRNRAREPQH
TRBV4-3,.,TRBJ1-2,ASSQYDGGHYGYT
TRBV11-2,.,TRBJ1-1,ASSLNRQISTEAF
TRBV16,.,TRBJ1-1,ASSQLQGTEAF
TRBV27,.,TRBJ2-2,ASSSVGNTGELF
TRBV11-1,TRBD2,TRBJ2-1,ASSPGLAGPSYNEQF
TRBV11-2,.,TRBJ2-7,ASSFVRSYEQY
TRBV27,TRBD1,TRBJ1-1,ASSWQGENEAF
TRBV2,TRBD1,TRBJ1-2,ASSEGTGST
TRBV2,TRBD2,TRBJ2-3,ASRRPGLAGSDTQY
TRBV28,.,TRBJ2-7,ASSLTTYEQY
TRBV28,.,TRBJ1-5,ASTGRADQPQH
TRBV28,.,TRBJ2-3,ASSFLVDSTDTQY
TRBV7-9,.,TRBJ2-7,ASTSPTSSTYEQY
TRBV9,.,TRBJ2-1,ASSVNNEQF
TRBV2,TRBD1,TRBJ1-5,ASSSGTANQPQH
TRBV7-9,.,TRBJ2-5,ASSLWQETQY
TRBV9,.,TRBJ2-7,ASGDYEQY
TRBV10-1,TRBD2,TRBJ2-3,ATTGGSSDGDTQY
TRBV28,.,TRBJ2-7,ASSTSYEQY
TRBV12-2,.,TRBJ2-1,ASRFTPRTSGRPPAPKQF
TRBV28,.,TRBJ1-5,ASTQGNQPQH
TRBV5-6,.,TRBJ2-7,ASSWGDPYEQY
TRBV27,.,TRBJ2-3,ATSSYLTDTQY
TRBV10-3,TRBD1,TRBJ2-3,ANKGQGSTDTQY
TRBV28,TRBD2,TRBJ2-5,ASSFGQLAAQETQY
TRBV14,.,TRBJ2-7,ASSLTPYEQY
TRBV6-1,TRBD2,TRBJ2-1,ASSVSGTGSNEQF
TRBV7-2,TRBD2,TRBJ2-3,ASSIGLAGGGTQY
TRBV6-1,TRBD1,TRBJ1-2,ASSEGRGRAGAGYT
TRBV7-9,.,TRBJ1-1,ASSFFSGETEAF
TRBV4-1,TRBD2,TRBJ2-7,ASRAASGSLHEQY
TRBV19,.,TRBJ2-1,ASSISGWSSYNEQF
TRBV5-4,TRBD1,TRBJ2-7,ASSFQGGWDEQY
TRBV6-1,.,TRBJ2-5,ASSEGVEQETQY
TRBV18,.,TRBJ1-1,ASSPPDSTEAF
TRBV9,.,TRBJ2-1,ASSAGNEQF
TRBV7-9,.,TRBJ1-4,ASSQPEGANEKLF
TRBV7-8,TRBD2,TRBJ2-3,ASSSPLAGDDTQY
TRBV2,.,TRBJ2-1,ASNGAVLSLPEQF
TRBV11-2,TRBD1,TRBJ2-7,ASSIVGDSHYEQY